Listed here are 13 T cell receptor beta chains from one sample, sequenced in a study of T cell responses to AZD1222 COVID-19 vaccine. Profiling relied on immunoSEQ multiplex PCR, and the TCRdb table lists in-frame clones only, not all of them. The sample gives approximately 130,000 clones, 89% of which show up once; about 9.5% is in the top ten. The material was peripheral blood, obtained 28 days after the second AZD1222 dose. The source is an adult who received the AZD1222 COVID-19 vaccine.

This clone came up once. V usage is TRBV6-5 and J usage is TRBJ2-1; D is perhaps TRBD1 (7 bases). CDR1 is MNHEY, CDR2 SVGAGI, per germline. The CDR3 covers 15 residues. Trimming shortened V by 11 bases and J by 6 bases, and 23 bases separated the two germline ends. For the CDR3, the DNA is TGTGCCTATTTACCCCTGGGTCAGGGGGGCAATGAGCAGTTCTTC. This gives the protein CAYLPLGQGGNEQFF.

The rearrangement uses TRBV21-1 and TRBJ1-1; the table's TRBD1 call for D was not verified on the DNA. TRBV21-1 is listed as a pseudogene. The CDR3 consists of 13 residues. The CDR3 region is CASSGTANTEAFF. CDR3 DNA sequence: TGTGCCAGCAGCGGGACAGCTAACACTGAAGCTTTCTTT.

The table lists this clone with a count of one. The chain recombines TRBV3-1 (or the pseudogene TRBV3-2) with TRBJ1-1, with 11 bases that match TRBD1. V lost 0 bases and J lost 11; bases outside the gene matches: 5. The length of the CDR3 is 14 residues. CDR1 is LGHDT, CDR2 YNNKEL, per germline (reference sequence). CDR3 sequence (DNA): TGTGCCAGCAGCCAAGAAGGACAGGGGGCGAGGGCTTTCTTT. It encodes CASSQEGQGARAFF.

The chain joins TRBV12-3 or TRBV12-4 to TRBJ2-3; D might be TRBD2 (5 bases). This CDR3 region has 13 residues. The V and J ends lost 6 bases and 3 bases respectively, with 10 bases between them. The chain's CDR3 is CASREVSTDTQYF. The CDR3 DNA is TGTGCCAGCAGGGAGGTCTCGACAGATACGCAGTATTTT.

A single count supports this clone. V usage is TRBV29-1 and J usage is TRBJ1-1; TRBD1 aligns across 8 bases. With 6 bases clipped from V and 0 bases from J, the junction kept 3 bases outside the gene matches. The CDR3 loop spans 13 amino acids. Germline CDR1 reads SQVTM; CDR2 reads ANQGSEA. The CDR3 coding sequence is TGCAGCGTAGAACAGGGGGTGAACACTGAAGCTTTCTTT. This codes for CSVEQGVNTEAFF.

The CDR3 nucleotides are TGTGCCAGCAGTGAAAAACAGGGAGCGGGAAACACCATATATTTT. Protein sequence: CASSEKQGAGNTIYF. This chain uses TRBV6-1 with TRBJ1-3; D is possibly TRBD1 (6 bases). The CDR3 consists of 15 residues. Trimming left V 2 bases short and J 4 bases short, with 12 bases between. The germline V gene encodes CDR1 MNHNS and CDR2 SASEGT.

The chain links TRBV24-1 to TRBJ1-2; tentatively, D is TRBD1 (6 bases). V gave up 3 bases and J gave up 2 bases, with 9 bases separating them. Germline V gives CDR1 KGHDR, CDR2 SFDVKD. The CDR3 consists of 14 residues. DNA for the CDR3: TGTGCCACCAGTGATCCGGGACAAAACTATGGCTACACCTTC. Translating it yields CATSDPGQNYGYTF.

The chain employs TRBV30 and TRBJ2-5; 10 nucleotides line up with TRBD2. The CDR3 runs to 15 residues. V was clipped by 3 bases and J by 4 bases; unmatched bases: 8. Germline V gene sequence: CDR1 GTSNPN, CDR2 SVGIG (reference sequence). The CDR3 is CAWSWGGTSVETQYF. Here the CDR3 DNA reads TGTGCCTGGAGCTGGGGTGGGACTAGCGTAGAGACCCAGTACTTC.

V usage is TRBV6-1 and J usage is TRBJ1-2, with 8 bases identical to TRBD1. Losses at the gene ends were 1 base for V and 9 bases for J; bases not matched to a gene: 4. Germline CDR1 reads MNHNS; CDR2 reads SASEGT. This CDR3 has 13 amino acids. The DNA for the CDR3 is TGTGCCAGCAGTGAAGTGACAGGGGATCGCTACACCTTC. It encodes CASSEVTGDRYTF.

This clone appeared a few times. An end of the junction does not agree with germline; a read error may underlie this. The chain has TRBV6-6 and TRBJ1-5; D perhaps matches TRBD1 (5 bases). This CDR3 spans 16 amino acids. Germline-derived CDR1 and CDR2 are MNHNY and SVGAGI (reference sequence). CDR3 in amino acids: CASSNSRGLSNQPQHF. The DNA for the CDR3 is TGTGCCAGCAGTAACTCTAGGGGACTAAGCAATCAGCCCCAGCATTTT.

Comments on this clone: The germline gene is not matched at one end of the junction; a read error may be the cause. V is TRBV2 and J is TRBJ1-2; D gene unclear. Germline CDR1 SNHLY, CDR2 FYNNEI. The CDR3 loop spans 14 amino acids. In DNA, the CDR3 is TGTGCCAGCAGGGAAGATGGGGTAATTTATGGCTACACCTTC. This sequence encodes CASREDGVIYGYTF.

This clone appeared a few times. Additional DNA sequences in this sample encode the identical CDR3. The V call is TRBV11-2, the J call TRBJ2-3; no definite D call. Germline loops: CDR1 SGHAT, CDR2 FQNNGV. The V end was cut by 3 bases, the J end by 1 base, with 2 bases between. This CDR3 comprises 12 residues. CDR3 in amino acids: CASSFRTDTQYF. The CDR3 DNA sequence: TGTGCCAGCAGCTTCCGCACAGATACGCAGTATTTT.

The V call is TRBV30, the J call TRBJ1-1; D not certain. This CDR3 contains 12 residues. From germline, CDR1 is GTSNPN and CDR2 SVGIG (reference sequence). Trimming left V 3 bases short and J 6 bases short, with 11 bases between. CDR3 residues: CAWRRRRAEAFF. For the CDR3, the DNA is TGTGCCTGGAGGAGGAGACGAGCTGAAGCTTTCTTT. The entire variable domain, with the rest obtained from reference TRBV30 and TRBJ1-1, is as follows: SQTIHQWPATLVQPVGSPLSLECTVEGTSNPNLYWYRQAAGRGLQLLFYSVGIGQISSEVPQNLSASRPQDRQFILSSKKLLLSDSGFYLCAWRRRRAEAFFGQGTRLTVV.